This T cell receptor beta chain originates from a study of cytomegalovirus exposure and HLA in healthy donors. Both 60 Vbeta primers and 13 Jbeta primers went into the PCR. Sequencing used immunoSEQ multiplex PCR; TCRdb keeps in-frame clones, though not all of them. The top ten clones hold approximately 15% of a sample with 85,000 to 100,000 clones, approximately 80% of them seen once. This CDR3 comprises 16 residues. The V and J ends lost 0 bases and 1 base respectively, with 12 bases between them. CDR1 is MNHEY and CDR2 is SVGAGI in the germline V gene. The chain is built from TRBV6-5 and TRBJ1-1; D gene unclear. The origin of this receptor is a man aged 60-69 years in good health and CMV-seropositive. Sequencing was performed on PBMCs. The CDR3 DNA reads TGTGCCAGCAGTTACTCGGGTGGGCTGACGAACACTGAAGCTTTCTTT. It encodes CASSYSGGLTNTEAFF.